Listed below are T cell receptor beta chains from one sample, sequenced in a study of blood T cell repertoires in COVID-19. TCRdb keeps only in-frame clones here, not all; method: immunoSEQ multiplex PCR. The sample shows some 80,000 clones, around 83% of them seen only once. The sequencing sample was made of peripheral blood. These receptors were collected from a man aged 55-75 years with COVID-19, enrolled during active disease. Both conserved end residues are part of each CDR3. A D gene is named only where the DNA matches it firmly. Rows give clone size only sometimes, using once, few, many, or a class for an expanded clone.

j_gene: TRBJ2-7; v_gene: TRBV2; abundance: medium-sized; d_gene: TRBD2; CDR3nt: TGTGCCAGCAGTCGCCCCGGGGGGGCGGGCGAGCAGTACTTC; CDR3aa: CASSRPGGAGEQYF
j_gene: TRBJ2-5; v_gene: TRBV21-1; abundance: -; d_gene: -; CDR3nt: TGTGCCAGCAGCCCTTGGGGGCATACTAGCGGGGGGACCCAGTACTTC; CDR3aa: CASSPWGHTSGGTQYF
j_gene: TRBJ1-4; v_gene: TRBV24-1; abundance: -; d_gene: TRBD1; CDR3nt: TGTGCCACCAGCTCCGGGACAGGGTTAGAAAAACTGTTTTTT; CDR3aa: CATSSGTGLEKLFF
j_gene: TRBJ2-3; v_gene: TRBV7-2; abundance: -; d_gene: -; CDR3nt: TGTGCCAGCAGCTTATTTAGGGGGGGGACAGATACGCAGTATTTT; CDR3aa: CASSLFRGGTDTQYF
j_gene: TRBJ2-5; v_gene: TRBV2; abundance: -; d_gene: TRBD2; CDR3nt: TGTGCCAGCAGCGTAGCGGGAGAGGGGGGGACCCAGTACTTC; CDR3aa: CASSVAGEGGTQYF
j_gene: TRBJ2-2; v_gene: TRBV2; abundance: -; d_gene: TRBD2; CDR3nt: TGTGCCAGCAGGGAACTAGCGGGGGCCCTAGGCGGGGAGCTGTTTTTT; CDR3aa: CASRELAGALGGELFF
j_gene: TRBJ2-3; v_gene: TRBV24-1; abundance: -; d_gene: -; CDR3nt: TGTGCCACCAGAGGGGGAGCAGCAGATACGCAGTATTTT; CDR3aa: CATRGGAADTQYF
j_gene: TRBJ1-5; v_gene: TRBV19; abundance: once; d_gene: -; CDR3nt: TGTGCCAGTAGTATTAATTCAGTTAGCAATCAGCCCCAGCATTTT; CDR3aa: CASSINSVSNQPQHF
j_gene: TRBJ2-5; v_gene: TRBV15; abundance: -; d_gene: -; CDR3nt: TGTGCCACCAGCAGAGCGAGGCCCCATGGAGGTACGCGGGAGACCCAGTACTTC; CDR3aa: CATSRARPHGGTRETQYF
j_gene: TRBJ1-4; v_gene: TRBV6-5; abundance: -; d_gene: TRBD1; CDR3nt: TGTGCCAGTCATGAGTGGACAGGGGTAGAAAAACTGTTTTTT; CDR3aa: CASHEWTGVEKLFF
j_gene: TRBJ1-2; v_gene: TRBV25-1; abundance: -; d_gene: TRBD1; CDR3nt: TGTGCCAGCAGTGACCCCCACGACAGGGGGCATGGCTACACCTTC; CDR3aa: CASSDPHDRGHGYTF
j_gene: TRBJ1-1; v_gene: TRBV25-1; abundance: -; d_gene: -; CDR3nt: TGTGCCAGCAGTGAATACAGGGGCCCAAGCGCTGAAGCTTTCTTT; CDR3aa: CASSEYRGPSAEAFF
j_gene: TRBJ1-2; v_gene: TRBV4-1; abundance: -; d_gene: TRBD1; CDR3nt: TGCGCCAGCAGCCAAACCCCAAGGACAGGGGCTGGAGGCTACACCTTC; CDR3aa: CASSQTPRTGAGGYTF
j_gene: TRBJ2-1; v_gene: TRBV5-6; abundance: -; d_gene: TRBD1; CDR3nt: TGTGCCAGCAGCCCGTCGCGGACAGGGGGTTGGAATGAGCAGTTCTTC; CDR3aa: CASSPSRTGGWNEQFF
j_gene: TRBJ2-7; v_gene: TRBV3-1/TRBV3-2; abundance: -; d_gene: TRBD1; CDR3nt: TGTGCCAGCAGCCACGGACAGGGGGCTCTACCCTACGAGCAGTACTTC; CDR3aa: CASSHGQGALPYEQYF
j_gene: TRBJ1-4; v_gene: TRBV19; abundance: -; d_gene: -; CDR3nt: TGTGCCAGCTGCACTCAAACTAATGAAAAACTGTTTTTT; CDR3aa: CASCTQTNEKLFF
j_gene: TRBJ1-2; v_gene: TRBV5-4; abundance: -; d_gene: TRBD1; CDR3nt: TGTGCCAGCAGCGACTACAGGGGGCAAAGGGGCTACACCTTC; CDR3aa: CASSDYRGQRGYTF
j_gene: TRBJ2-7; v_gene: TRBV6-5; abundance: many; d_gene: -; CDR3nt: TGTGCCAGCAGTTACTCTTTGGACTCCGCCTACGAGCAGTACTTC; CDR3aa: CASSYSLDSAYEQYF
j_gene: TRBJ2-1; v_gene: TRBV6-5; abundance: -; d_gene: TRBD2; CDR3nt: TGTGCCAGCACCAGACTAGCGGGAGCGAACAATGAGCAGTTCTTC; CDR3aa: CASTRLAGANNEQFF
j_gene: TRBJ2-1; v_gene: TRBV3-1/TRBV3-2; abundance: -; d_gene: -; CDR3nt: TGTGCCAGCAGCGTAGGGGACAACAATGAGCAGTTCTTC; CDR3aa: CASSVGDNNEQFF
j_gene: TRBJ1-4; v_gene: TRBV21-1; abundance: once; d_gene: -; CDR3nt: TGTGCCAGCACCATCGATCCTGCGGATGAAAAACTGTTTTTT; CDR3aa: CASTIDPADEKLFF
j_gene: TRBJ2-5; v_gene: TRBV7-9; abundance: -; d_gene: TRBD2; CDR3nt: TGTGCCAGCAGCCCGGGACTAGCGGAACAAGAGACCCAGTACTTC; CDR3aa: CASSPGLAEQETQYF
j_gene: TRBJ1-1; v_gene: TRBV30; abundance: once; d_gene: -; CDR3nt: TGTGCCTGCCCACAGGCTGAGCACAACACCTTGAACACTGAAGCTTTCTTT; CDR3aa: CACPQAEHNTLNTEAFF
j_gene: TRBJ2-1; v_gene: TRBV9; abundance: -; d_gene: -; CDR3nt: TGTGCCAGCAGCCCAGACGGGGGTTCCTACAATGAGCAGTTCTTC; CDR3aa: CASSPDGGSYNEQFF
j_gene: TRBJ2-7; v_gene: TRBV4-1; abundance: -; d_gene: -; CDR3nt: TGCGCCAGCAGCCAAGCGACAGGCTATTCTCTCTACGAGCAGTACTTC; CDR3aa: CASSQATGYSLYEQYF
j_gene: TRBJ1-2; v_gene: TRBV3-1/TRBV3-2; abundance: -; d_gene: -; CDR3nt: TGTGCCAGCAGCCAAGGGTCGGGACTCCGCGTCGGGGGCTACACCTTC; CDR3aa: CASSQGSGLRVGGYTF
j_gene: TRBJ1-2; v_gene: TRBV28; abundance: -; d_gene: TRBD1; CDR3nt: TGTGCCAGCAGTCGATCCGGGACAGGTAGTGGCTACACCTTC; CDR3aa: CASSRSGTGSGYTF
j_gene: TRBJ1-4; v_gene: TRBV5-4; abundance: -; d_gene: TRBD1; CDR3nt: TGTGCCAGCAGTAAACAGGGGGCTTCAACTAATGAAAAACTGTTTTTT; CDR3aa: CASSKQGASTNEKLFF
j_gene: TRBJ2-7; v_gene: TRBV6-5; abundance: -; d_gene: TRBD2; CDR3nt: TGTGCCAGCACAGCGGGGTACGAGCAGTACTTC; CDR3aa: CASTAGYEQYF
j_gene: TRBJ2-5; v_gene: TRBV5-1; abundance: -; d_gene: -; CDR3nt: TGCGCCAGCAGGTACGAGGGAGGTGAAGAGACCCAGTACTTC; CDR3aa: CASRYEGGEETQYF
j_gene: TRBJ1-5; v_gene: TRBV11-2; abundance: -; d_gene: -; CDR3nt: TGTGCCAGCAGCTTAGGCAGGGTAGGCAATCAGCCCCAGCATTTT; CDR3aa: CASSLGRVGNQPQHF
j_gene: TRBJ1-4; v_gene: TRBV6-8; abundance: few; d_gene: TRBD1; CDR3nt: TGTGCCAGCAGGCCACGGGACAGGCAAGCAACTAATGAAAAACTGTTTTTT; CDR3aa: CASRPRDRQATNEKLFF
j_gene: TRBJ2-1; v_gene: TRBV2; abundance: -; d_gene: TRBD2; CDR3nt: TGTGCCAGCAGATTACTAGCGAACTACAATGAGCAGTTCTTC; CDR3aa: CASRLLANYNEQFF
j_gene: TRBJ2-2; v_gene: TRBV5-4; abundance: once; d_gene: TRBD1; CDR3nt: TGTGCCAGCAGCTTCAGGGGGCGCATCGGGGAGCTGTTTTTT; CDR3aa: CASSFRGRIGELFF
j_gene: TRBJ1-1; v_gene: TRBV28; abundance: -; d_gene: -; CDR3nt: TGTGCCAGCAGTTTACTATCTGGGACTCACGAGGGTACTGAAGCTTTCTTT; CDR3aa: CASSLLSGTHEGTEAFF
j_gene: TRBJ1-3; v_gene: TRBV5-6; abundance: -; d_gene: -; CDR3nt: TGTGCCAGCAGCCGAAGACGACAGGGAAACACCATATATTTT; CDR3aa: CASSRRRQGNTIYF
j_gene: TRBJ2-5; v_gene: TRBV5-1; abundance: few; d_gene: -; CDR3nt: TGCGCCAGCGGAGAGACAGTCCAAGAGACCCAGTACTTC; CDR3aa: CASGETVQETQYF
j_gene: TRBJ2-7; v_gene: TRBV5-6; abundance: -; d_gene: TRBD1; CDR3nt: TGTGCCAGCAGCTTGCCCAGGGGGTACGAGCAGTACTTC; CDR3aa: CASSLPRGYEQYF